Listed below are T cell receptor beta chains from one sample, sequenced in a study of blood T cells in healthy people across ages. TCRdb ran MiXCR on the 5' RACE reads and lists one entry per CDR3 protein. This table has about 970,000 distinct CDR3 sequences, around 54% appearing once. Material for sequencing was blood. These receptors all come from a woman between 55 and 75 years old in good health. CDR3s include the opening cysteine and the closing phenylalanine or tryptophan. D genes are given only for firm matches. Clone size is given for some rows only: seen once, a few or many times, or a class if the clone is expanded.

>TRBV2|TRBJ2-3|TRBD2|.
CASKTSGKTDTQYF
TGTGCCAGCAAGACTAGCGGGAAAACAGATACGCAGTATTTT
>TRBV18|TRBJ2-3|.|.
CANSPTDTQYF
TGTGCCAACTCACCCACAGATACGCAGTATTTT
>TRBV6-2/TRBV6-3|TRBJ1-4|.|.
CASSYDSSELNGKLFF
TGTGCCAGCAGTTACGACAGCAGCGAGCTAAATGGAAAACTGTTTTTT
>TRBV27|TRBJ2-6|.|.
CASRWLSGANVLTF
TGTGCCAGCAGATGGCTCTCTGGGGCCAACGTCCTGACTTTC
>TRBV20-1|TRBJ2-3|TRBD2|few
CSASIAGVPSDTQYF
TGCAGTGCGAGTATAGCGGGAGTGCCCTCAGATACGCAGTATTTT
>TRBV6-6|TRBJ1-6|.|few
CASSPQGYSPLHF
TGTGCCAGCAGCCCGCAGGGTTACTCACCCCTCCACTTT
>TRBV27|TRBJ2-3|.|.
CASSWEGGGADTQYF
TGTGCCAGCAGCTGGGAGGGAGGGGGTGCAGATACGCAGTATTTT
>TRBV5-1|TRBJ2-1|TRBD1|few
CASSQTGAEQFF
TGCGCCAGCAGCCAGACAGGGGCCGAGCAGTTCTTC
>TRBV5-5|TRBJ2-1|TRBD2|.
CASSNPLAGGPYEQFF
TGTGCCAGCAGCAACCCCCTAGCGGGAGGGCCCTATGAGCAGTTCTTC
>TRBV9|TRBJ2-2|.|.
CASSVGSPNTGELFF
TGTGCCAGCAGCGTCGGCAGTCCGAACACCGGGGAGCTGTTTTTT
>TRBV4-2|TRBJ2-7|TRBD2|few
CASSQAGTSIPYEQYF
TGTGCCAGCAGCCAGGCCGGGACTAGCATACCCTACGAGCAGTACTTC
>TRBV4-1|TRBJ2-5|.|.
CASSRSGTPDEQYF
TGCGCCAGCAGCCGGTCCGGGACCCCGGATGAGCAGTACTTC
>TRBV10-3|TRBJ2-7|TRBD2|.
CTISGTSNPGQQYF
TGTACCATCAGTGGGACTAGCAACCCGGGGCAGCAGTACTTC
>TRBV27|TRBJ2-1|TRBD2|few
CASRIAGGYNEQFF
TGTGCCAGCAGAATAGCGGGAGGCTACAATGAGCAGTTCTTC
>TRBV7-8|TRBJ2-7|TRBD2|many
CASSLPGQQGGLAGGFYEQYF
TGTGCCAGCAGCTTACCGGGACAACAGGGGGGACTAGCGGGAGGGTTCTACGAGCAGTACTTC
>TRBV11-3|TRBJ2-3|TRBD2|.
CASSLGRNFTDTQYF
TGTGCCAGCAGCCTCGGGAGGAATTTCACAGATACGCAGTATTTT
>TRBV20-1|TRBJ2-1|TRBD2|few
CSAAVGGGISNEQFF
TGCAGTGCTGCGGTTGGGGGAGGGATCAGTAATGAGCAGTTCTTC
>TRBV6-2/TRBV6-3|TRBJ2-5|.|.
CAILPDNTNAETQYF
TGTGCCATCCTACCTGACAACACAAATGCGGAGACCCAGTACTTC
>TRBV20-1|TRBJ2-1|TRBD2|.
CSAMPGLAEHNEQFF
TGCAGTGCAATGCCCGGACTAGCGGAGCACAATGAGCAGTTCTTC
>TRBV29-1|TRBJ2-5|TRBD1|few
CSVRDRGGQETQYF
TGCAGCGTCCGGGACAGGGGAGGCCAAGAGACCCAGTACTTC
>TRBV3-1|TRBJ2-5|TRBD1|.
CASSHNRGETQYF
TGTGCCAGCAGCCACAACAGGGGAGAGACCCAGTACTTC
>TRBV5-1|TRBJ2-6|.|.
CASSPDMASGANVLTF
TGCGCCAGCAGCCCGGACATGGCGAGCGGGGCCAACGTCCTGACTTTC
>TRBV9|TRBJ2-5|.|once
CASSVGAGNLGETQYF
TGTGCCAGCAGCGTAGGGGCAGGGAATCTAGGAGAGACCCAGTACTTC
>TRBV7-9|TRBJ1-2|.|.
CASSLGQGTSYGYTF
TGTGCCAGCAGCTTGGGGCAGGGGACCTCTTATGGCTACACCTTC
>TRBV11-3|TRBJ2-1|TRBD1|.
CVSSPGTGGWDEQFF
TGTGTCAGCAGTCCCGGGACAGGGGGCTGGGATGAGCAGTTCTTC
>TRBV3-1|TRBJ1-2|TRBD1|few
CASSQAAGQHYGYTF
TGTGCCAGCAGCCAAGCGGCGGGACAGCACTATGGCTACACCTTC
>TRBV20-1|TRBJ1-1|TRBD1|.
CSAAGTEVSPEAFF
TGCAGTGCTGCCGGGACAGAAGTAAGTCCTGAAGCTTTCTTT
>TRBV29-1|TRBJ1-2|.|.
CSVDPGYRAALWYGYTF
TGCAGCGTTGATCCCGGATACAGGGCCGCGTTATGGTATGGCTACACCTTC
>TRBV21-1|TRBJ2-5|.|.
CASVPVDGGKYQETQYF
TGTGCCAGCGTCCCGGTGGATGGCGGGAAGTACCAAGAGACCCAGTACTTC
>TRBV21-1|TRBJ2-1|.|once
CASSEQGAESNEQFF
TGTGCCAGCAGCGAACAGGGGGCGGAGAGTAATGAGCAGTTCTTC
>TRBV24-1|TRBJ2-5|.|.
CATSPGHETQYF
TGTGCCACCAGTCCAGGGCACGAGACCCAGTACTTC
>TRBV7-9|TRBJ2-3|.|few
CASSPPLSTDTQYF
TGTGCCAGCAGCCCCCCGCTTAGCACAGATACGCAGTATTTT
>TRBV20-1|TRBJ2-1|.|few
CSARDSDSSRPYNEQFF
TGCAGTGCTAGAGATTCGGATAGTTCAAGGCCCTACAATGAGCAGTTCTTC
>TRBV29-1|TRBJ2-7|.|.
CSVQPRDRPYEQYF
TGCAGCGTCCAACCCCGGGACCGTCCCTACGAGCAGTACTTC
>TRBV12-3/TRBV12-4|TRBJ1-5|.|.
CASSANPRFKGGNSNQPQHF
TGTGCCAGCAGCGCCAACCCCAGATTCAAAGGGGGTAATAGCAATCAGCCCCAGCATTTT
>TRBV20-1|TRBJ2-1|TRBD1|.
CSTRPNRGTYNEQFF
TGCAGTACTAGACCGAACAGGGGAACTTACAATGAGCAGTTCTTC
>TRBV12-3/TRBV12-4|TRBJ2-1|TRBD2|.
CASRQNPSGSVYEQFF
TGTGCCAGCAGGCAAAATCCTAGCGGGAGTGTCTATGAGCAGTTCTTC
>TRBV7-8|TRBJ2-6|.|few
CASSPHGPFEGNSGANVLTF
TGTGCCAGCAGCCCTCATGGCCCCTTCGAAGGGAACTCTGGGGCCAACGTCCTGACTTTC
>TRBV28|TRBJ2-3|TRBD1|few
CASSPRQGRTTTDTQYF
TGTGCCAGCAGCCCCCGACAGGGAAGGACGACCACAGATACGCAGTATTTT
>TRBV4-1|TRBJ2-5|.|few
CASSQVDGGIETQYF
TGCGCCAGCAGCCAAGTCGACGGGGGAATAGAGACCCAGTACTTC
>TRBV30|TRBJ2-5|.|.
CAWSDQGLPQETQYF
TGTGCCTGGAGTGACCAGGGGTTGCCCCAAGAGACCCAGTACTTC
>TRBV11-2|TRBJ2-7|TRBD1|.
CASSSRTGGIYEQYF
TGTGCCAGCAGCTCCCGGACAGGGGGCATTTACGAGCAGTACTTC
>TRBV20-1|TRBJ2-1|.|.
CSARDGHAGRNEQFF
TGCAGTGCTAGAGATGGCCATGCTGGGCGCAATGAGCAGTTCTTC
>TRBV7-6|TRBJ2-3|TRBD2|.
CASSLGPLADPMGYTQYF
TGTGCCAGCAGCTTGGGTCCCCTAGCGGACCCGATGGGGTATACGCAGTATTTT
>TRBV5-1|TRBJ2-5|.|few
CASSSEVVGAQYF
TGCGCCAGCAGCTCCGAGGTTGTTGGGGCCCAGTACTTC
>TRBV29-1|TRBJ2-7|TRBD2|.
CSVEDLSGRRYEQYF
TGCAGCGTTGAAGATCTTAGCGGGAGGAGGTACGAGCAGTACTTC
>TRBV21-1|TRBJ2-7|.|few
CASSRDEQYF
TGTGCCAGCAGCAGAGACGAGCAGTACTTC
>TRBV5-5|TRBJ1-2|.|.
CASSFVEYGYTF
TGTGCCAGCAGCTTCGTTGAGTATGGCTACACCTTC
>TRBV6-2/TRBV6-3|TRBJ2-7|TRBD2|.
CASRLTSGIYEQYF
TGTGCCAGCAGACTGACTAGCGGGATCTACGAGCAGTACTTC
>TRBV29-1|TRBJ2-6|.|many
CSVLGTGANVLTF
TGCAGCGTTTTGGGGACTGGGGCCAACGTCCTGACTTTC
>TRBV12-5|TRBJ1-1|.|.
CASASWIAGEAFF
TGTGCTAGTGCCTCTTGGATAGCTGGTGAAGCTTTCTTT